The 11 T cell receptor beta chains below were found in one sample sequenced in a study of a mutant IDH1 vaccine in newly diagnosed glioma listed by TCRdb under 2021. Their antigen targets remain unknown. The sample's time point label is to be understood as: week 5, during vaccination. Each vaccine dose, consisting of 300 ug of a 20-mer mutant IDH1 peptide in Montanide, was administered subcutaneously with topical imiquimod. Library method: the immunoSEQ multiplex PCR assay. Held by TCRdb, this immuneACCESS table contains in-frame sequences only and omits some clones. Under half of the omission traces to an unresolved V gene where checked; the cause of the rest is unknown. For this sample the table gives around 31,000 clones, of which 45% to 70% were detected only once. About 10% of the sample lies in the top ten. The sample in question was PBMCs, obtained from a glioma patient whose treatment included an IDH1 peptide vaccine. The source of these receptors is a woman aged 18 to 35 with glioma.

The gene calls are TRBV27 and TRBJ1-1; 12 positions agree with TRBD1. The length of the CDR3 is 17 residues. Trimming cost V 5 bases and J 5 bases; bases outside gene matches: 12. The germline CDR1 and CDR2 sequences are MNHEY and SMNVEV (reference sequence). CDR3 DNA sequence: TGTGCCAGCAGTAGACCTCCGGGACAGGGGGCTGAGACTGAAGCTTTCTTT. This gives the protein CASSRPPGQGAETEAFF.

A few counts support this clone. The V gene is TRBV10-3, the J gene TRBJ1-1; tentatively, D is TRBD1 (6 bases). The CDR3 covers 13 residues. Germline CDR1 reads ENHRY; CDR2 reads SYGVKD. The ends were cut back, 4 bases at V and 1 base at J, with 7 bases in the middle. CDR3 region: CAISADRNTEAFF. In nucleotides, the CDR3 is TGTGCCATCAGTGCGGACAGGAACACTGAAGCTTTCTTT.

This clone was seen a few times. This chain uses TRBV11-3 with TRBJ2-3; 7 bases agree with TRBD2. The CDR3 is 14 amino acids. CDR1 and CDR2 (germline): SGHNT, YENEEA. Unmatched junction bases numbered 5, after V lost 4 bases and J lost 4 bases. This CDR3 reads CASSWTSPPDTQYF. In nucleotides, the CDR3 is TGTGCCAGCAGCTGGACTAGTCCCCCAGATACGCAGTATTTT.

The chain has TRBV27 and TRBJ1-5; D gene unclear. The CDR3 length is 12 residues. V dropped 3 bases and J dropped 5 bases, with 5 bases sitting between them. CDR1 is MNHEY and CDR2 is SMNVEV in the germline V gene (reference sequence). In DNA form, the CDR3 reads TGTGCCAGCAGTTTTAGGGATCAGCCCCAGCATTTT. It yields the protein CASSFRDQPQHF.

This clone showed up just once. The V gene is TRBV28, the J gene TRBJ2-7; D is perhaps TRBD2 (6 bases). This CDR3 comprises 13 residues. Trimming took off 1 base at V and 6 bases at J, with 10 bases between the two ends. From germline, CDR1 is MDHEN and CDR2 SYDVKM. Here the CDR3 reads CASSLFPGGEQYF. DNA for the CDR3: TGTGCCAGCAGTTTATTCCCCGGGGGCGAGCAGTACTTC.

The chain recombines TRBV11-2 with TRBJ2-7, with unresolved D. CDR1 SGHAT and CDR2 FQNNGV come from the germline V gene. This CDR3 has 13 residues. V lost 1 base and J 6 bases, leaving 10 bases between the germline ends. Here the CDR3 DNA reads TGTGCCAGCAGCTTAGGGATCGGGCGCGAGCAGTACTTC. This translates into CASSLGIGREQYF. The entire variable domain, with the rest obtained from reference TRBV11-2 and TRBJ2-7, is as follows: EAGVAQSPRYKIIEKRQSVAFWCNPISGHATLYWYQQILGQGPKLLIQFQNNGVVDDSQLPKDRFSAERLKGVDSTLKIQPAKLEDSAVYLCASSLGIGREQYFGPGTRLTVT.

The genes are TRBV19 and TRBJ2-7, with 7 bases aligning to TRBD2. This CDR3 spans 13 amino acids. V was pared by 5 bases and J by 8 bases, with 9 bases of the junction left unmatched. From germline, CDR1 is LNHDA and CDR2 SQIVND (reference sequence). The CDR3: CASSRGRGEQQYF. The CDR3, as DNA: TGTGCCAGTAGTCGTGGACGGGGGGAGCAGCAGTACTTC.

The rearrangement joins TRBV6-1 to TRBJ2-7; TRBD1 agrees at 10 bases. Germline V lookup: CDR1 MNHNS, CDR2 SASEGT. The V segment lost 8 bases and the J segment 3 bases; nucleotides outside the gene matches: 4. The CDR3 has 13 amino acids. CDR3 residues: CASRDRGDYEQYF. CDR3 sequence (DNA): TGTGCCAGCCGGGACAGGGGAGACTACGAGCAGTACTTC.

The rearrangement uses TRBV5-8 and TRBJ2-2, with 14 bases fitting TRBD2. Germline values: CDR1 SGHTS, CDR2 YDEGEE. With V trimmed by 3 bases and J by 1 base, 11 bases remained unmatched. This CDR3 spans 20 amino acids. CDR3 protein: CASSSGLAGVQGKNTGELFF. The DNA of the CDR3 is TGTGCCAGCAGCTCGGGACTAGCGGGGGTTCAGGGTAAGAACACCGGGGAGCTGTTTTTT.

This clone came up a few times. The chain has TRBV29-1 and TRBJ2-7; tentatively, D is TRBD1 (6 bases). V gave up 6 bases and J gave up 2 bases, with 14 bases separating them. The CDR3 has 13 residues. The germline CDR1 and CDR2 sequences are SQVTM and ANQGSEA. The CDR3 spells CSVDTGTTYEQYF. The CDR3 DNA reads TGCAGCGTAGACACAGGGACCACCTACGAGCAGTACTTC.

The V call is TRBV9, the J call TRBJ2-5; D is ambiguous. Germline V lookup: CDR1 SGDLS, CDR2 YYNGEE. This CDR3 has 12 amino acids. V was shortened by 3 bases and J by 5 bases, with 8 bases between the two germline ends. CDR3 sequence reads: CASSASDETQYF. CDR3 DNA: TGTGCCAGCAGCGCCTCCGATGAGACCCAGTACTTC.